Following are 30 T cell receptor beta chains from one sample sequenced in a study of blood T cell repertoires in COVID-19. Some clones are missing from TCRdb's copy, which holds only in-frame ones; the method was immunoSEQ multiplex PCR. The sample includes 110,000 or so clones, nearly 90% of them seen just once. Sequencing used peripheral blood. The receptor source for this set is a woman between 65 and 79 years old who had recovered from COVID-19.

This clone was seen only once. This chain links TRBV6-5 with TRBJ1-6; D perhaps matches TRBD1 (6 bases). Germline loops: CDR1 MNHEY, CDR2 SVGAGI. CDR3 length: 15 residues. The ends were cut back, 4 bases at V and 4 bases at J, with 11 bases in the middle. The CDR3 reads CASSLTGGYNSPLHF. In DNA form, the CDR3 reads TGTGCCAGCAGTTTGACAGGAGGTTATAATTCACCCCTCCACTTT.

This chain links TRBV29-1 with TRBJ1-1; TRBD1 aligns across 7 bases. Germline assignment: CDR1 SQVTM and CDR2 ANQGSEA. The length of the CDR3 is 13 residues. J lost 0 bases, V lost 7 bases, and 5 bases had no gene match. CDR3 in DNA: TGCAGCGGCAAGGGACAGCTGAACACTGAAGCTTTCTTT. Translating it yields CSGKGQLNTEAFF. The whole variable domain, filled in from reference TRBV29-1 and TRBJ1-1, reads SAVISQKPSRDICQRGTSLTIQCQVDSQVTMMFWYRQQPGQSLTLIATANQGSEATYESGFVIDKFPISRPNLTFSTLTVSNMSPEDSSIYLCSGKGQLNTEAFFGQGTRLTVV.

The chain links TRBV2 to TRBJ1-4; D remains unclear. Trimming took off 3 bases at V and 8 bases at J, with 7 bases between the two ends. Germline V gives CDR1 SNHLY, CDR2 FYNNEI. The CDR3 totals 12 residues. This CDR3 is CASSDMEEKLFF. The CDR3 region has the DNA TGTGCCAGCAGTGATATGGAGGAAAAACTGTTTTTT.

The chain couples TRBV9 to TRBJ2-3, with 9 positions matching TRBD2. The J segment lost 6 bases and the V segment lost 2 bases, leaving 7 bases of the junction unmatched. CDR1 is SGDLS, CDR2 YYNGEE, per germline. The CDR3 covers 15 residues. CDR3 bases: TGTGCCAGCAGCGTCCAAGCGGGGGGCTGGGATACGCAGTATTTT. It specifies CASSVQAGGWDTQYF.

The chain links TRBV28 to TRBJ2-1, with D perhaps matching TRBD2 (5 bases). Germline-derived CDR1 and CDR2 are MDHEN and SYDVKM. The CDR3 has 11 amino acids. The germline V and J ends were trimmed by 5 bases and 13 bases, with 12 bases remaining between them. The CDR3 reads CASSAEGRQFF. The CDR3 bases are TGTGCCAGCAGTGCCGAGGGTCGACAGTTCTTC.

Only one count was recorded for this clone. The genes are TRBV10-3 and TRBJ2-1, with a possible D match to TRBD1 (5 bases). Germline V CDR1 and CDR2: ENHRY, SYGVKD. The CDR3 length is 16 residues. V shed 4 bases and J shed 2 bases, with 15 bases lying between them. The CDR3 DNA sequence: TGTGCCATCAGTGGGACGCCAGGGCAGGCCTACAATGAGCAGTTCTTC. Its protein product is CAISGTPGQAYNEQFF.

The gene calls are TRBV3-1 (or the pseudogene TRBV3-2) and TRBJ2-5; D gene unclear. This CDR3 contains 11 residues. Looked up from germline, CDR1 is LGHDT and CDR2 is YNNKEL (reference sequence). V dropped 2 bases and J dropped 5 bases, with 3 bases sitting between them. The CDR3 region has the DNA TGTGCCAGCAGCCAATCTGAGACCCAGTACTTC. Translation gives CASSQSETQYF.

This sequence joins TRBV6-2 or TRBV6-3 and TRBJ2-1, with 13 bases fitting TRBD2. The CDR3 loop spans 14 amino acids. Germline CDR1 reads MNHEY; CDR2 reads SVGEGT. The trim removed 5 bases at V and 7 bases at J, leaving 2 bases unmatched. The CDR3: CASSTGLAGNEQFF. As DNA, the CDR3 is TGTGCCAGCAGTACGGGACTAGCGGGGAATGAGCAGTTCTTC.

The chain uses TRBV19 and TRBJ1-4; D remains unclear. This CDR3 has 17 residues. V was shortened by 2 bases and J by 8 bases, with 21 bases between the two germline ends. Germline CDR1 reads LNHDA; CDR2 reads SQIVND (reference sequence). CDR3 region: CASSIIRPLDLGEKLFF. The CDR3 nucleotides read TGTGCCAGTAGTATAATAAGACCATTGGATCTAGGCGAAAAACTGTTTTTT. Looking up the rest from reference TRBV19 and TRBJ1-4 gives the full variable domain: DGGITQSPKYLFRKEGQNVTLSCEQNLNHDAMYWYRQDPGQGLRLIYYSQIVNDFQKGDIAEGYSVSREKKESFPLTVTSAQKNPTAFYLCASSIIRPLDLGEKLFFGSGTQLSVL.

The chain employs TRBV20-1 and TRBJ1-4; the D gene is possibly TRBD1 (6 bases). V lost 3 bases, J lost 11 bases, and 13 bases lay in between. The CDR3 consists of 12 residues. Per the germline V gene, CDR1 is DFQATT and CDR2 is SNEGSKA (reference sequence). Here the CDR3 reads CSASYRDTKLFF. In nucleotides, the CDR3 is TGCAGTGCTAGTTACCGGGACACGAAACTGTTTTTT.

The rearrangement joins TRBV5-1 to TRBJ2-7; D perhaps matches TRBD1 (6 bases). CDR1 is SGHRS and CDR2 is YFSETQ in the germline V gene. CDR3 length: 15 residues. Between the trimmed V and J ends, which lost 0 bases and 0 bases, there was a span of 10 bases. As DNA, the CDR3 is TGCGCCAGCAGCTTGGGGCAGGGGATCTCCTACGAGCAGTACTTC. This gives the protein CASSLGQGISYEQYF.

The chain recombines TRBV28 with TRBJ2-7; 11 nucleotides match TRBD1. CDR3 length: 14 residues. Per germline, CDR1 MDHEN and CDR2 SYDVKM. V shed 7 bases, J shed 4 bases, and the junction held 6 bases outside the gene matches. The CDR3 is CASTSGQGGYEQYF. The CDR3 DNA reads TGTGCCAGCACCTCGGGACAGGGGGGTTACGAGCAGTACTTC.

This chain connects TRBV28 to TRBJ2-5; D is perhaps TRBD2 (7 bases). Trimming shortened V by 7 bases and J by 2 bases, and 14 bases separated the two germline ends. Germline V gene data show CDR1 as MDHEN and CDR2 as SYDVKM. The CDR3 is made up of 14 amino acids. The CDR3 is CASTGGVEQETQYF. In DNA, the CDR3 is TGTGCCAGCACGGGGGGCGTGGAGCAAGAGACCCAGTACTTC.

This clone was detected only once. V usage is TRBV12-3 or TRBV12-4 and J usage is TRBJ1-1, with a weak D call TRBD1 (5 bases). The CDR3 has 13 amino acids. V was shortened by 4 bases and J by 4 bases, with 10 bases between the two germline ends. CDR3 sequence (DNA): TGTGCCAGCAGTTCCAGGGTTACCACTGAAGCTTTCTTT. It encodes CASSSRVTTEAFF.

V usage is TRBV3-1 (or the pseudogene TRBV3-2) and J usage is TRBJ2-2; 7 bases agree with TRBD2. From germline, CDR1 is LGHDT and CDR2 YNNKEL (reference sequence). There are 16 residues in the CDR3. V trimming: 3 bases; J trimming: 5 bases; junction bases outside the gene matches: 9. CDR3 DNA sequence: TGTGCCAGCAGCCACCCCCCGCTAGCGGTTACCGGGGAGCTGTTTTTT. Translated, it gives CASSHPPLAVTGELFF.

The chain joins TRBV5-1 to TRBJ2-3; TRBD2 matches 7 bases. The V gene's germline CDR1 is SGHRS and CDR2 YFSETQ. The trim removed 0 bases at V and 4 bases at J, leaving 2 bases unmatched. The CDR3 runs 14 residues. This CDR3 reads CASSLVAGADTQYF. The CDR3 bases are TGCGCCAGCAGCTTGGTGGCGGGAGCAGATACGCAGTATTTT.

The rearrangement joins TRBV27 to TRBJ2-7; 11 nucleotides line up with TRBD2. The germline V gene has CDR1 MNHEY and CDR2 SMNVEV (reference sequence). The length of the CDR3 is 14 residues. J gave up 0 bases and V 6 bases, and 1 base lay outside the gene matches. CDR3 in DNA: TGTGCCAGCAGGGGACTAGCGGACTCCTACGAGCAGTACTTC. Translated: CASRGLADSYEQYF.

This chain links TRBV11-2 with TRBJ1-5; 7 bases are shared with TRBD1. The CDR3 consists of 17 residues. The germline CDR1 and CDR2 sequences are SGHAT and FQNNGV. V lost 6 bases, J lost 2 bases, and 13 bases stayed unmatched. CDR3 DNA: TGTGCCAGCAGGTCCCCATCGACAGGGCGAGGCAATCAGCCCCAGCATTTT. As protein: CASRSPSTGRGNQPQHF.

V gene TRBV3-1 (or the pseudogene TRBV3-2) combines with J gene TRBJ2-7; 7 bases are shared with TRBD1. Trimming took 4 bases from V and 4 from J; bases not matched to a gene: 10. CDR1 LGHDT and CDR2 YNNKEL come from the germline V gene (reference sequence). The CDR3 sequence is 15 residues long. This CDR3 is CASSPRQGRRYEQYF. The CDR3 region has the DNA TGTGCCAGCAGCCCTCGACAGGGTAGGAGGTACGAGCAGTACTTC.

The rearrangement links TRBV24-1 to TRBJ2-2; 7 nucleotides agree with TRBD1. CDR1 is KGHDR, CDR2 SFDVKD, per germline. The CDR3 extends over 16 amino acids. V lost 0 bases and J lost 1; bases outside the gene matches: 1. CDR3 sequence reads: CATSDLGDRNTGELFF. The CDR3, as DNA: TGTGCCACCAGTGATTTGGGGGACAGGAACACCGGGGAGCTGTTTTTT.

The V call is TRBV11-2, the J call TRBJ2-5; 10 bases are a match to TRBD1. This CDR3 has 14 residues. Germline V gives CDR1 SGHAT, CDR2 FQNNGV. The J segment lost 4 bases and the V segment lost 4 bases, leaving 3 bases of the junction unmatched. CDR3 DNA: TGTGCCAGCAGCTGGGGGGACAGGGGAGAGACCCAGTACTTC. This translates into CASSWGDRGETQYF.

The chain combines TRBV19 with TRBJ2-3; D remains ambiguous. This CDR3 spans 14 amino acids. Per germline, CDR1 LNHDA and CDR2 SQIVND (reference sequence). The germline V and J ends were trimmed by 3 bases and 4 bases, with 11 bases remaining between them. The CDR3 sequence: CASSIPSLADTQYF. In nucleotides, the CDR3 is TGTGCCAGTAGTATTCCCTCCTTAGCAGATACGCAGTATTTT.

The genes are TRBV11-1 and TRBJ1-2; possibly TRBD1 for D (5 bases). Germline CDR1 and CDR2: SGHAT and FQDESV (reference sequence). The CDR3 runs to 13 residues. The V end lost 7 bases, the J end lost 1 base, and 10 bases lay between the germline ends. As DNA, the CDR3 is TGTGCCAGCACCTTCGACAGTAACTATGGCTACACCTTC. Residues: CASTFDSNYGYTF.

The V and J genes are TRBV19 and TRBJ2-7; 7 bases are a match to TRBD1. CDR1 and CDR2 (germline): LNHDA, SQIVND (reference sequence). This CDR3 has 13 amino acids. Trimming took 5 bases from V and 4 from J; bases not matched to a gene: 5. For the CDR3, the DNA is TGTGCCAGTAGTGCGACAGGGATTTACGAGCAGTACTTC. This encodes CASSATGIYEQYF.

The J gene is TRBJ2-3, the V gene TRBV30; D may be TRBD2 (7 bases). V gave up 0 bases and J gave up 4 bases, with 11 bases separating them. This CDR3 comprises 14 residues. Germline lookup yields CDR1 GTSNPN and CDR2 SVGIG (reference sequence). The CDR3 sequence is CAWSVGGGPDTQYF. CDR3 nucleotides: TGTGCCTGGAGTGTTGGGGGGGGCCCAGATACGCAGTATTTT.

The rearrangement uses TRBV5-8 and TRBJ1-1; a possible D gene is TRBD1 (6 bases). Trimming removed 8 bases from V and 3 bases from J, with 23 bases in between. This CDR3 spans 16 amino acids. Germline V gene data show CDR1 as SGHTS and CDR2 as YDEGEE. CDR3 residues: CASTEGTFLGDTEAFF. CDR3 in DNA: TGTGCCAGTACTGAAGGGACATTCCTTGGGGACACTGAAGCTTTCTTT.

In its sample, this clone was seen a few times. The sample contains more than one DNA sequence encoding this CDR3. The chain joins TRBV5-5 to TRBJ1-6; maybe TRBD1 (5 bases). V lost 1 base to trimming and J lost 7 bases, with 12 bases between them. Germline CDR1 is SGHKS and CDR2 is YYEKEE (reference sequence). CDR3 length equals 15 residues. The CDR3 bases are TGTGCCAGCAGCTTGCTCGGGGGAGGAAATTCACCCCTCCACTTT. The encoded protein is CASSLLGGGNSPLHF.

The chain combines TRBV18 with TRBJ2-7; 10 bases are shared with TRBD2. J lost 5 bases, V lost 2 bases, and 6 bases had no gene match. The CDR3 has 15 residues. Germline V gene data show CDR1 as KGHSH and CDR2 as LQKENI. DNA of the CDR3: TGTGCCAGCTCACCAGAAGCGGGGGGGCAGGACGAGCAGTACTTC. This translates into CASSPEAGGQDEQYF.

The chain is built from TRBV5-1 and TRBJ2-5; D gene unclear. Per the germline V gene, CDR1 is SGHRS and CDR2 is YFSETQ. CDR3 length equals 15 residues. The V gene lost 1 base and the J gene lost 1 base, with 11 bases spanning the gap. CDR3 sequence reads: CASSLLGPSQETQYF. CDR3 in DNA: TGCGCCAGCAGCTTGTTGGGCCCCTCCCAAGAGACCCAGTACTTC.

The CDR3 bases are TGTGCCAGCAGCTCCAACAGGGGCGAGACCCAGTACTTC. Its translation: CASSSNRGETQYF. The rearrangement links TRBV7-3 to TRBJ2-5; 7 positions agree with TRBD1. Germline V gene data show CDR1 as SGHTA and CDR2 as FQGTGA. CDR3 length: 13 residues. Trimming cost V 4 bases and J 5 bases; bases outside gene matches: 4.